This TCR beta chain was found in a study of OX40 agonist ivuxolimab in advanced cancers. In the study overall: The dose-escalation group included hepatocellular carcinoma, melanoma, renal cell carcinoma and head and neck cancer.

Exclusion applied to patients with autoimmune disease history or systemic immunosuppression. This CDR3 contains 14 residues. Germline loops: CDR1 MDHEN, CDR2 SYDVKM. V gave up 6 bases and J gave up 6 bases; unmatched junction bases: 11. Profiling relied on immunoSEQ multiplex PCR, and the TCRdb table lists in-frame clones only, not all of them. This sample has about 18,000 clones, with around 78% found just once. The rearrangement uses TRBV28 and TRBJ2-7; 7 bases match TRBD1. This specimen consisted of CD4+ or CD8+ T cells sorted from blood, obtained in a trial of the OX40 agonist ivuxolimab. The sequence came from an adult with an advanced solid tumor such as melanoma, head and neck, liver or kidney cancer. The CDR3 loop is CASSSTGIGGEQYF. The CDR3 DNA reads as TGTGCCAGCAGCTCGACAGGGATCGGAGGCGAGCAGTACTTC.